One sample yielded the 24 T cell receptor beta chains listed below, sequenced in a study of Tregs in tolerant kidney transplant recipients. Repertoires were generated with immunoSEQ multiplex PCR, while TCRdb's copy carries only in-frame clones and drops some. Of under 100,000 clones listed, around 94% are singletons. The sample consisted of CD8+ T cells from blood. These receptors were collected from a human donor in good health.

This clone was observed once. V is TRBV4-1 and J is TRBJ1-2, with a possible D match to TRBD1 (5 bases). The CDR3 has 16 amino acids. V lost 0 bases and J lost 2, with 13 bases in between. From germline, CDR1 is MGHRA and CDR2 YSYEKL. CDR3 in amino acids: CASSQEWGGMNYGYTF. The CDR3 nucleotides read TGCGCCAGCAGCCAAGAGTGGGGGGGGATGAACTATGGCTACACCTTC.

This clone was found a few times. This chain connects TRBV7-9 to TRBJ1-1; no reliable D call. V lost 3 bases and J lost 0, with 2 bases in between. The CDR3 is 12 residues long. Germline lookup yields CDR1 SEHNR and CDR2 FQNEAQ (reference sequence). As DNA, the CDR3 is TGTGCCAGCAGCTTTATGAACACTGAAGCTTTCTTT. Protein: CASSFMNTEAFF.

The chain has TRBV30 and TRBJ2-5; D remains unclear. Germline lookup yields CDR1 GTSNPN and CDR2 SVGIG (reference sequence). V was trimmed by 4 bases and J by 2 bases, leaving 14 bases between them. The length of the CDR3 is 14 residues. Here the CDR3 DNA reads TGTGCCTGGACCCAAGGTGGGTCTCAAGAGACCCAGTACTTC. It yields the protein CAWTQGGSQETQYF.

The chain couples TRBV29-1 to TRBJ2-2, with 14 positions matching TRBD2. V shed 2 bases, J shed 0 bases, and the junction held 2 bases outside the gene matches. The length of the CDR3 is 17 residues. Germline V gives CDR1 SQVTM, CDR2 ANQGSEA. CDR3 sequence (DNA): TGCAGCGTTGAATTGGGACTAGCGGGGGCGAACACCGGGGAGCTGTTTTTT. Amino acid sequence: CSVELGLAGANTGELFF.

On this clone itself: Other DNA sequences from this sample encode an identical CDR3 as well. This chain joins TRBV4-1 and TRBJ2-7; D is unresolved. Germline V lookup: CDR1 MGHRA, CDR2 YSYEKL. Trimming cost V 1 base and J 3 bases, with 7 bases left between them. This CDR3 contains 13 residues. As DNA, the CDR3 is TGCGCCAGCAGCCAAGGGACCAGCTACGAGCAGTACTTC. Translating gives CASSQGTSYEQYF.

This chain links TRBV5-1 with TRBJ2-7; 7 bases agree with TRBD2. CDR3 size: 17 residues. The V gene end was trimmed by 4 bases and the J gene end by 2 bases; junction bases not matched to a gene: 15. Germline loops: CDR1 SGHRS, CDR2 YFSETQ. The CDR3 sequence is CASSQDPWTRQTYEQYF. CDR3 nucleotides: TGCGCCAGCAGCCAAGACCCTTGGACTAGGCAAACCTACGAGCAGTACTTC. Variable domain in full (rest from reference TRBV5-1 and TRBJ2-7): KAGVTQTPRYLIKTRGQQVTLSCSPISGHRSVSWYQQTPGQGLQFLFEYFSETQRNKGNFPGRFSGRQFSNSRSEMNVSTLELGDSALYLCASSQDPWTRQTYEQYFGPGTRLTVT.

CDR3 nucleotide sequence: TGTGCCAGCAGCTCGGGACAGAACTACGAGCAGTACTTC. It is translated as CASSSGQNYEQYF. The rearrangement joins TRBV7-9 to TRBJ2-7, with TRBD1 matching over 7 bases. Germline lookup yields CDR1 SEHNR and CDR2 FQNEAQ (reference sequence). The CDR3 spans 13 residues. V gave up 4 bases and J gave up 3 bases; unmatched junction bases: 3.

This chain joins TRBV29-1 and TRBJ2-2; D is undetermined. Germline CDR1 is SQVTM and CDR2 is ANQGSEA. The V end lost 2 bases, the J end lost 0 bases, and 4 bases lay between the germline ends. The CDR3 extends over 13 amino acids. CDR3 loop: CSVEYPNTGELFF. The DNA of the CDR3 is TGCAGCGTTGAATACCCGAACACCGGGGAGCTGTTTTTT.

This clone was detected only once. V gene TRBV6-5 combines with J gene TRBJ1-1; D may be TRBD1 (5 bases). Per germline, CDR1 MNHEY and CDR2 SVGAGI. The CDR3 totals 16 residues. With 0 bases removed from V and 3 bases from J, the gap between germline ends came to 14 bases. CDR3 amino acids: CASSYSNFGDYTEAFF. The CDR3 DNA is TGTGCCAGCAGTTACTCGAACTTCGGGGACTACACTGAAGCTTTCTTT.

This clone was counted a few times. The rearrangement links TRBV6-5 to TRBJ1-2; 7 nucleotides agree with TRBD1. CDR1 MNHEY and CDR2 SVGAGI come from the germline V gene. Losses at the gene ends were 0 bases for V and 5 bases for J; bases not matched to a gene: 9. The CDR3 extends over 16 amino acids. The CDR3 sequence is CASSYSYRGNKYGYTF. The CDR3 bases are TGTGCCAGCAGTTACTCATACAGGGGAAATAAGTATGGCTACACCTTC.

The chain links TRBV27 to TRBJ2-3, with 8 nucleotides matching TRBD1. This CDR3 region has 15 residues. Germline V lookup: CDR1 MNHEY, CDR2 SMNVEV (reference sequence). With V trimmed by 8 bases and J by 0 bases, 7 bases remained unmatched. For the CDR3, the DNA is TGTGCCAGCTCTCGGACAGGGTCTAGCACAGATACGCAGTATTTT. This translates into CASSRTGSSTDTQYF.

The chain recombines TRBV6-5 with TRBJ2-7; 12 nucleotides align to TRBD1. V lost 8 bases, J lost 3 bases, and 5 bases stayed unmatched. Germline assignment: CDR1 MNHEY and CDR2 SVGAGI. This CDR3 comprises 14 residues. CDR3 amino acids: CASHGTGGGYEQYF. In nucleotides, the CDR3 is TGTGCCAGCCACGGGACAGGGGGCGGCTACGAGCAGTACTTC.

This chain connects TRBV7-9 to TRBJ1-2; the D gene is possibly TRBD1 (5 bases). Germline values: CDR1 SEHNR, CDR2 FQNEAQ (reference sequence). V was clipped by 6 bases and J by 6 bases, with 11 bases between them. This CDR3 has 12 amino acids. The CDR3 DNA is TGTGCCAGCAGATACGGGGGGAATGGCTACACCTTC. Encoded protein: CASRYGGNGYTF.

J is TRBJ2-7 and V is TRBV7-2; TRBD2 aligns across 9 bases. This CDR3 contains 15 residues. J was trimmed by 2 bases and V by 4 bases; bases with no gene match: 6. Germline V gene sequence: CDR1 SGHTA, CDR2 FQGNSA. CDR3 nucleotide sequence: TGTGCCAGCAGCTCGGGACTAGCCCATACCTACGAGCAGTACTTC. This codes for CASSSGLAHTYEQYF.

This clone was counted only a few times. The V gene is TRBV27, the J gene TRBJ2-7, with 11 bases fitting TRBD2. The CDR3 is made up of 15 amino acids. Germline CDR1 is MNHEY and CDR2 is SMNVEV (reference sequence). J gave up 4 bases and V 3 bases, and 5 bases lay outside the gene matches. CDR3 sequence reads: CASSLGLAAYYEQYF. The DNA of the CDR3 is TGTGCCAGCAGTTTGGGACTAGCGGCTTATTACGAGCAGTACTTC.

Only one count was recorded for this clone. The V call is TRBV10-2, the J call TRBJ2-7; 7 bases line up with TRBD1. CDR3 length: 15 amino acids. Looked up from germline, CDR1 is WSHSY and CDR2 is SAAADI. Trimming cost V 2 bases and J 2 bases; bases outside gene matches: 6. CDR3 bases: TGCGCCAGCAGTGAGAGTGGGACAGAGGCCTACGAGCAGTACTTC. It is translated as CASSESGTEAYEQYF.

CDR3 DNA: TGCGCCAGCAGCGCAAACAGGGCGGCTAATGAAAAACTGTTTTTT. This translates into CASSANRAANEKLFF. This chain joins TRBV5-1 and TRBJ1-4, with a possible D match to TRBD1 (6 bases). Germline assignment: CDR1 SGHRS and CDR2 YFSETQ. The CDR3 covers 15 residues. V was pared by 4 bases and J by 3 bases, with 13 bases between. Full variable domain (rest looked up from reference TRBV5-1 and TRBJ1-4): KAGVTQTPRYLIKTRGQQVTLSCSPISGHRSVSWYQQTPGQGLQFLFEYFSETQRNKGNFPGRFSGRQFSNSRSEMNVSTLELGDSALYLCASSANRAANEKLFFGSGTQLSVL.

The chain employs TRBV13 and TRBJ2-2; tentatively, D is TRBD1 (6 bases). The CDR3 length is 15 residues. V was clipped by 1 base and J by 6 bases, with 12 bases between them. The germline CDR1 and CDR2 sequences are PRHDT and FYEKMQ (reference sequence). CDR3 sequence (DNA): TGTGCCAGCAGCTTAGCCGAGGGGGATGCCGGGGAGCTGTTTTTT. Translating it yields CASSLAEGDAGELFF.

This rearrangement joins TRBV11-2 to TRBJ2-5; D is tentatively TRBD1 or TRBD2 (5 bases each). Between the trimmed V and J ends, which lost 1 base and 9 bases, there was a span of 15 bases. Germline CDR1 and CDR2: SGHAT and FQNNGV. This CDR3 is built from 14 residues. CDR3 protein: CASSLGGRAGAQYF. In DNA, the CDR3 is TGTGCCAGCAGCTTAGGGGGCAGGGCCGGGGCCCAGTACTTC.

The V and J genes are TRBV6-1 and TRBJ2-7; 11 nucleotides align to TRBD2. Germline V gene lookup returns CDR1 MNHNS and CDR2 SASEGT. The CDR3 totals 12 residues. J gave up 6 bases and V 9 bases, and 4 bases lay outside the gene matches. The CDR3 loop is CASSGRATEQYF. The CDR3 coding sequence is TGTGCCAGTAGCGGGAGGGCCACCGAGCAGTACTTC.

The rearrangement links TRBV21-1 to TRBJ1-2. TRBV21-1 is noted as a pseudogene. The CDR3 is 15 amino acids. CDR3: CASSNPSVFHYGYTF. CDR3 nucleotides: TGTGCCAGCAGCAATCCTTCGGTATTTCACTATGGCTACACCTTC.

The sample holds one count of this clone. The chain joins TRBV4-1 to TRBJ1-3; D may be TRBD1 (5 bases). The germline V and J ends were trimmed by 4 bases and 1 base, with 8 bases remaining between them. The CDR3 consists of 14 residues. Germline lookup yields CDR1 MGHRA and CDR2 YSYEKL. The CDR3 coding sequence is TGCGCCAGCAGCCTAGGGGATTCTGGAAACACCATATATTTT. Translated, it gives CASSLGDSGNTIYF.

The rearrangement links TRBV29-1 to TRBJ2-6; TRBD1 might be the D (6 bases). The CDR3 is 14 amino acids. Between the trimmed V and J ends, which lost 5 bases and 1 base, there was a span of 9 bases. The V gene's germline CDR1 is SQVTM and CDR2 ANQGSEA. CDR3 residues: CSVRGQSGANVLTF. Written as DNA, the CDR3 is TGCAGCGTTAGAGGACAGTCTGGGGCCAACGTCCTGACTTTC.

The chain combines TRBV27 with TRBJ2-1, with TRBD2 matching over 10 bases. The V gene end was trimmed by 4 bases and the J gene end by 4 bases; junction bases not matched to a gene: 4. From germline, CDR1 is MNHEY and CDR2 SMNVEV (reference sequence). The CDR3 totals 15 residues. CDR3 sequence reads: CASSWTSGRYNEQFF. Here the CDR3 DNA reads TGTGCCAGCAGTTGGACTAGCGGAAGATACAATGAGCAGTTCTTC.